The source of this T cell receptor (beta chain) is a study of control samples from healthy donors and cancer patients. The protocol was immunoSEQ multiplex PCR, while the TCRdb copy is restricted to in-frame clones and leaves out a portion. This sample yields 110,000 or so clones, of which approximately 82% are seen a single time; approximately 7% belongs to the top ten. What was sequenced was blood. The receptor was isolated from a man younger than 35 in good health.

The CDR3 is CASSTGPAGAFF. The CDR3 coding sequence is TGTGCCAGCAGCACCGGACCGGCTGGAGCTTTCTTT. The rearrangement joins TRBV7-9 to TRBJ1-1; D uncertain. V was cut by 5 bases and J by 10 bases, with 14 bases left in between. CDR3 length: 12 residues. In germline, CDR1 is SEHNR, CDR2 FQNEAQ (reference sequence).